Below are 27 T cell receptor beta chains sequenced from a single sample in a study of CD8 T cells in ankylosing spondylitis. In TCRdb, the 5' RACE reads were re-called with MiXCR into one record per CDR3 protein. The sample lists about 240,000 distinct CDR3 sequences; 8% to 9.5% were seen once. Sequenced material: blood, either unsorted or a sorted T cell fraction (not recorded which). The source of these receptors is a male donor with ankylosing spondylitis or in good health (not recorded which).

This clonotype was seen at least ten times. The chain employs TRBV10-3 and TRBJ1-3, with no clear D. Trimming left V 2 bases short and J 3 bases short, with 5 bases between. Per the germline V gene, CDR1 is ENHRY and CDR2 is SYGVKD. This CDR3 is built from 13 residues. CDR3 in amino acids: CAISEGIGNTIYF. The CDR3 region has the DNA TGTGCCATCAGTGAGGGGATTGGAAACACCATATATTTT.

This clonotype has at least ten counts. The rearrangement uses TRBV30 and TRBJ1-1; D is uncertain. Germline assignment: CDR1 GTSNPN and CDR2 SVGIG (reference sequence). V was shortened by 4 bases and J by 1 base, with 10 bases between the two germline ends. This CDR3 comprises 13 residues. CDR3 sequence (DNA): TGTGCCTGGACACGGCCGCCGAACACTGAAGCTTTCTTT. This gives the protein CAWTRPPNTEAFF.

This clonotype was observed at least ten times. One end of the junction is discordant with germline, which a read error may explain. The chain joins TRBV7-7 to TRBJ1-3; 8 nucleotides line up with TRBD1. There are 15 residues in the CDR3. Germline CDR1 and CDR2: SSHAT and FNYEAQ (reference sequence). The CDR3 is CASSPGQGPGNTIYF. The CDR3 DNA sequence: TGTGCTAGCAGCCCCGGACAGGGACCTGGAAACACCATATATTTT.

This clonotype was recorded many times. CDR3 coding DNA: TGTGCCAGCAGCTCCTTAGCGGCCACAGATACGCAGTATTTT. Encoded protein: CASSSLAATDTQYF. This sequence joins TRBV7-8 and TRBJ2-3; maybe TRBD2 (6 bases). In germline, CDR1 is SGHVS, CDR2 FQNEAQ. The CDR3 has 14 amino acids. Trimming shortened V by 4 bases and J by 2 bases, and 10 bases separated the two germline ends.

This clonotype showed up many times. The chain has TRBV20-1 and TRBJ2-7; 10 bases are shared with TRBD2. The germline V gene has CDR1 DFQATT and CDR2 SNEGSKA (reference sequence). With 6 bases clipped from V and 3 bases from J, the junction kept 8 bases outside the gene matches. The CDR3 is made up of 14 amino acids. CDR3 region: CSAPRASGGYEQYF. The CDR3 DNA reads TGCAGTGCGCCAAGGGCTAGCGGGGGCTACGAGCAGTACTTC.

This clonotype has only a few counts. The chain employs TRBV20-1 and TRBJ2-3; D ambiguous. V lost 0 bases to trimming and J lost 6 bases, with 13 bases between them. The CDR3 runs to 14 residues. CDR1 and CDR2 (germline): DFQATT, SNEGSKA (reference sequence). In nucleotides, the CDR3 is TGCAGTGCTAGAGATCTCGGTCCTCACGATACGCAGTATTTT. This translates into CSARDLGPHDTQYF.

This clonotype was picked up a small number of times. The V gene is TRBV7-2, the J gene TRBJ1-1; D is unclear. Germline values: CDR1 SGHTA, CDR2 FQGNSA. The CDR3 consists of 14 residues. Trimming left V 4 bases short and J 0 bases short, with 9 bases between. CDR3 amino acids: CASSSRAMNTEAFF. CDR3 nucleotides: TGTGCCAGCAGCTCTCGGGCCATGAACACTGAAGCTTTCTTT.

There are many counts of this clonotype. J is TRBJ1-1 and V is TRBV7-9; 8 bases are a match to TRBD1. The germline V gene encodes CDR1 SEHNR and CDR2 FQNEAQ (reference sequence). This CDR3 comprises 14 residues. The ends lost 4 bases at V and 3 bases at J; junction bases unmatched: 4. The CDR3 region is CASSSGTGDTEAFF. DNA for the CDR3: TGTGCCAGCAGCTCCGGGACAGGAGACACTGAAGCTTTCTTT.

This chain joins TRBV20-1 and TRBJ1-5; perhaps TRBD1 as D (5 bases). V dropped 4 bases and J dropped 3 bases, with 16 bases sitting between them. Germline V gene lookup returns CDR1 DFQATT and CDR2 SNEGSKA (reference sequence). This CDR3 contains 15 residues. The CDR3 DNA follows: TGCAGTGCTACCCCTTCCCCGGGACCCAATCAGCCCCAGCATTTT. It codes for CSATPSPGPNQPQHF.

This clonotype was observed a few times. This chain uses TRBV11-1 with TRBJ1-1; D is perhaps TRBD1 (6 bases). This CDR3 has 18 residues. Trimming removed 5 bases at V and 3 bases at J, with 25 bases between. Germline-derived CDR1 and CDR2 are SGHAT and FQDESV (reference sequence). CDR3: CASSPRGGQGLGDTEAFF. DNA for the CDR3: TGTGCCAGCAGCCCTCGTGGGGGGCAGGGTCTGGGAGACACTGAAGCTTTCTTT.

This clonotype was observed many times. The genes are TRBV10-3 and TRBJ2-7, with D perhaps matching TRBD2 (6 bases). Per germline, CDR1 ENHRY and CDR2 SYGVKD. V dropped 4 bases and J dropped 2 bases, with 21 bases sitting between them. The CDR3 is made up of 17 amino acids. This CDR3 reads CAISVNLGRGIPYEQYF. CDR3 DNA: TGTGCCATCAGTGTGAACCTGGGACGGGGGATTCCCTACGAGCAGTACTTC.

This clonotype was found many times. The V call is TRBV7-2, the J call TRBJ1-6; a possible D gene is TRBD1 (5 bases). From germline, CDR1 is SGHTA and CDR2 FQGNSA. V lost 1 base and J lost 10, with 11 bases in between. The CDR3 spans 14 residues. The CDR3 loop reads CASSLDIRGSPLHF. The CDR3 bases are TGTGCCAGCAGCTTAGATATACGGGGCTCACCCCTCCACTTT.

This clonotype has a count of ten or more. The rearrangement links TRBV6-5 to TRBJ2-3; 8 nucleotides line up with TRBD2. The germline V gene has CDR1 MNHEY and CDR2 SVGAGI. This CDR3 spans 18 amino acids. Trimming took 0 bases from V and 0 from J; bases not matched to a gene: 8. The CDR3 loop is CASSYSTTSGPSTDTQYF. CDR3 nucleotide sequence: TGTGCCAGCAGTTACTCCACTACTAGCGGTCCTAGCACAGATACGCAGTATTTT.

This clonotype showed up many times. The chain recombines TRBV5-8 with TRBJ1-1; 7 positions match TRBD1. With 0 bases clipped from V and 5 bases from J, the junction kept 4 bases outside the gene matches. The CDR3 has 14 amino acids. Germline V gives CDR1 SGHTS, CDR2 YDEGEE. The CDR3: CASSLVGQRTEAFF. The CDR3 coding sequence is TGTGCCAGCAGCTTGGTGGGACAGCGGACTGAAGCTTTCTTT.

In this sample, this clonotype turned up many times. The chain recombines TRBV7-2 with TRBJ2-7, with 9 positions matching TRBD1. CDR1 is SGHTA and CDR2 is FQGNSA in the germline V gene. With V trimmed by 5 bases and J by 2 bases, 13 bases remained unmatched. CDR3 length: 17 amino acids. The CDR3 region is CASSPTGGSTLPYEQYF. The CDR3 bases are TGTGCCAGCAGCCCAACAGGGGGCTCTACCCTTCCCTACGAGCAGTACTTC.

This chain links TRBV5-1 with TRBJ2-3; TRBD2 might be the D (7 bases). Germline V CDR1 and CDR2: SGHRS, YFSETQ. V dropped 9 bases and J dropped 3 bases, with 14 bases sitting between them. The CDR3 is 13 residues long. The DNA for the CDR3 is TGCGCCACCCGAGGGGGGGAGACAGATACGCAGTATTTT. The encoded protein is CATRGGETDTQYF. The entire variable domain, with the rest obtained from reference TRBV5-1 and TRBJ2-3, is as follows: KAGVTQTPRYLIKTRGQQVTLSCSPISGHRSVSWYQQTPGQGLQFLFEYFSETQRNKGNFPGRFSGRQFSNSRSEMNVSTLELGDSALYLCATRGGETDTQYFGPGTRLTVL.

Ten or more counts support this clonotype. The chain joins TRBV4-2 to TRBJ1-5; 7 nucleotides match TRBD1. This CDR3 contains 15 residues. Germline V lookup: CDR1 LGHNA, CDR2 YNFKEQ. The junction had 7 bases not matched to a gene; V was cut back by 3 bases and J by 5 bases. The CDR3 bases are TGTGCCAGCAGCCAGACCGACAGGGAGGATCAGCCCCAGCATTTT. Amino acids: CASSQTDREDQPQHF.

This clonotype has at least ten counts. The chain is built from TRBV2 and TRBJ2-3, with 7 nucleotides matching TRBD1. The CDR3 totals 14 residues. V lost 4 bases to trimming and J lost 3 bases; unmatched junction nucleotides: 4. The V gene's germline CDR1 is SNHLY and CDR2 FYNNEI. CDR3 sequence (DNA): TGTGCCAGCAGTGTGCAGGGGGTTACAGATACGCAGTATTTT. Translating it yields CASSVQGVTDTQYF.

This chain links TRBV28 with TRBJ2-7; D is unclear. V lost 3 bases to trimming and J lost 5 bases, with 11 bases between them. Germline loops: CDR1 MDHEN, CDR2 SYDVKM. The CDR3 totals 13 residues. In DNA, the CDR3 is TGTGCCAGCAGTTTCGGAGCGAACGACGAGCAGTACTTC. Translating it yields CASSFGANDEQYF.

The table lists this clonotype with many counts. The chain is built from TRBV5-1 and TRBJ2-3; tentatively, D is TRBD2 (5 bases). The V end was cut by 4 bases, the J end by 2 bases, with 14 bases between. The germline CDR1 and CDR2 sequences are SGHRS and YFSETQ. The CDR3 is 15 amino acids. In nucleotides, the CDR3 is TGCGCCAGCAGCCCCCCGACGGGGTACACAGATACGCAGTATTTT. Amino acid sequence: CASSPPTGYTDTQYF. The full variable domain, rest sourced from reference TRBV5-1 and TRBJ2-3, is KAGVTQTPRYLIKTRGQQVTLSCSPISGHRSVSWYQQTPGQGLQFLFEYFSETQRNKGNFPGRFSGRQFSNSRSEMNVSTLELGDSALYLCASSPPTGYTDTQYFGPGTRLTVL.

The sample holds many counts of this clonotype. J is TRBJ2-2 and V is TRBV20-1, with no clear D. There are 11 residues in the CDR3. Per germline, CDR1 DFQATT and CDR2 SNEGSKA (reference sequence). Deletions cut 3 bases from V and 5 bases from J, with 4 bases between. The CDR3 protein is CSASKTGELFF. The CDR3 DNA is TGCAGTGCTAGTAAAACCGGGGAGCTGTTTTTT.

The J gene is TRBJ1-2, the V gene TRBV29-1, with D tentatively TRBD1 (5 bases). CDR1 is SQVTM and CDR2 is ANQGSEA in the germline V gene. The CDR3 covers 12 residues. Trimming took off 7 bases at V and 3 bases at J, with 12 bases between the two ends. CDR3 in amino acids: CSGKTDHYGYTF. The CDR3 DNA sequence: TGCAGCGGGAAGACAGACCACTATGGCTACACCTTC.

This clonotype was seen repeatedly, ten times or more. This chain joins TRBV6-5 and TRBJ1-2; D ambiguous. The V gene's germline CDR1 is MNHEY and CDR2 SVGAGI. The CDR3 consists of 17 residues. V lost 0 bases, J lost 9 bases, and 23 bases lay in between. CDR3 sequence reads: CASSYSSSGAGGSRYTF. The CDR3 DNA reads as TGTGCCAGCAGTTACTCCTCGTCAGGTGCAGGCGGAAGTCGCTACACCTTC.

This clonotype was observed a few times. In DNA, the CDR3 is TGTGCCAGCAGCGTAGAGGCTAGCGGCACCGGGGAGCTGTTTTTT. Its protein is CASSVEASGTGELFF. V and J are TRBV9 and TRBJ2-2; 7 bases match TRBD2. Germline CDR1 and CDR2: SGDLS and YYNGEE. The CDR3 consists of 15 residues. V was clipped by 0 bases and J by 4 bases; unmatched bases: 3. The full variable domain, in which reference TRBV9 and TRBJ2-2 provide the parts outside the CDR3, is DSGVTQTPKHLITATGQRVTLRCSPRSGDLSVYWYQQSLDQGLQFLIQYYNGEERAKGNILERFSAQQFPDLHSELNLSSLELGDSALYFCASSVEASGTGELFFGEGSRLTVL.

This clonotype was seen ten or more times. The chain joins TRBV20-1 to TRBJ2-1, with D maybe TRBD1 (6 bases). The germline V and J ends were trimmed by 2 bases and 9 bases, with 11 bases remaining between them. CDR3 length: 12 residues. Germline loops: CDR1 DFQATT, CDR2 SNEGSKA (reference sequence). The CDR3 nucleotides are TGCAGTGCTAGATGGGGGCATGTTGAGCAGTTCTTC. It codes for CSARWGHVEQFF.

The sample holds many counts of this clonotype. This sequence joins TRBV12-3 or TRBV12-4 and TRBJ1-2; D is undetermined. This CDR3 has 14 residues. Trimming removed 1 base at V and 8 bases at J, with 14 bases between. The CDR3 coding sequence is TGTGCCAGCAGTTTAGGGGAAGCGACTGGGGGCTACACCTTC. Translation: CASSLGEATGGYTF.

The chain combines TRBV3-1 with TRBJ2-1; D remains ambiguous. The CDR3 length is 15 residues. Trimming shortened V by 1 base and J by 0 bases, and 7 bases separated the two germline ends. Per the germline V gene, CDR1 is LGHDT and CDR2 is YNNKEL (reference sequence). The CDR3 loop reads CASSQGLTSYNEQFF. DNA for the CDR3: TGTGCCAGCAGCCAAGGTCTCACCTCCTACAATGAGCAGTTCTTC.